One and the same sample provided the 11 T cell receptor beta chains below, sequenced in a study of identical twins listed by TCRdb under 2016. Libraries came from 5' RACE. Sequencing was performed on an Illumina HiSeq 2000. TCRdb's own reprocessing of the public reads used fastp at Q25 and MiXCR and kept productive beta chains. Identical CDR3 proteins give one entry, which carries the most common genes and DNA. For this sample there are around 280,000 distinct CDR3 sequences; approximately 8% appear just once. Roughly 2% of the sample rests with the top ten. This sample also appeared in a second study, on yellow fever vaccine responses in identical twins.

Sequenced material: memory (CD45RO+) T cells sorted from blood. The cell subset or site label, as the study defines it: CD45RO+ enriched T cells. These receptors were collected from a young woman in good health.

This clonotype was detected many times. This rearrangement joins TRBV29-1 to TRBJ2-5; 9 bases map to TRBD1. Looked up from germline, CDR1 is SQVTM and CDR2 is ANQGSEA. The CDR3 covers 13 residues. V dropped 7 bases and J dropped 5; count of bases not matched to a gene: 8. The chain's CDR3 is CSAKTGGRETQYF. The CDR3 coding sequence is TGCAGCGCAAAGACAGGGGGGCGGGAGACCCAGTACTTC. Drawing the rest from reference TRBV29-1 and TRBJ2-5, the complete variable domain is SAVISQKPSRDICQRGTSLTIQCQVDSQVTMMFWYRQQPGQSLTLIATANQGSEATYESGFVIDKFPISRPNLTFSTLTVSNMSPEDSSIYLCSAKTGGRETQYFGPGTRLLVL.

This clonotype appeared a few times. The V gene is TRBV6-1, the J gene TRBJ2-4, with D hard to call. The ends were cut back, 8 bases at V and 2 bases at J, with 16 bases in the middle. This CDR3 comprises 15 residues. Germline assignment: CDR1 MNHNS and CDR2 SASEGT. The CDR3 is CASGSWVGSKNIQYF. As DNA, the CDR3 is TGTGCCAGCGGCTCGTGGGTCGGATCCAAAAACATTCAGTACTTC.

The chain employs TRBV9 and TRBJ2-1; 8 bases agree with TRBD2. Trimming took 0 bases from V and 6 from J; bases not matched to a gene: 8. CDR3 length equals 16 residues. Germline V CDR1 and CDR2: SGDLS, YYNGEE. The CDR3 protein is CASSVAPGGRFNEQFF. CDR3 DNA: TGTGCCAGCAGCGTAGCCCCGGGAGGGCGGTTCAATGAGCAGTTCTTC.

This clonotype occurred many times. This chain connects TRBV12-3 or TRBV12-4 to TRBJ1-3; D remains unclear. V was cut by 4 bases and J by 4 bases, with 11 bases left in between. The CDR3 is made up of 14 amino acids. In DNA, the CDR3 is TGTGCCAGCAGTTACCGGGCGGCAGGAAACACCATATATTTT. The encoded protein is CASSYRAAGNTIYF.

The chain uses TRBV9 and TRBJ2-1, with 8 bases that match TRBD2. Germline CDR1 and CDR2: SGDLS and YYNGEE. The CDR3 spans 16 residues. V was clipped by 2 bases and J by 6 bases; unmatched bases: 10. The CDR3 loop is CASSVAGTRISNEQFF. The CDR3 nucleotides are TGTGCCAGCAGCGTGGCCGGGACTAGGATCAGCAATGAGCAGTTCTTC. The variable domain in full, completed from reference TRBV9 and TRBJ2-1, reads DSGVTQTPKHLITATGQRVTLRCSPRSGDLSVYWYQQSLDQGLQFLIQYYNGEERAKGNILERFSAQQFPDLHSELNLSSLELGDSALYFCASSVAGTRISNEQFFGPGTRLTVL.

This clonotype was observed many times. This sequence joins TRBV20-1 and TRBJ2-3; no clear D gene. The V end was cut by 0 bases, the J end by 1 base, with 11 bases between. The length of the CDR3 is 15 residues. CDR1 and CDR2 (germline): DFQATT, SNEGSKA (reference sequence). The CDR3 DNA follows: TGCAGTGCTAGAGACTGGGGATCGGGCACAGATACGCAGTATTTT. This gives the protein CSARDWGSGTDTQYF.

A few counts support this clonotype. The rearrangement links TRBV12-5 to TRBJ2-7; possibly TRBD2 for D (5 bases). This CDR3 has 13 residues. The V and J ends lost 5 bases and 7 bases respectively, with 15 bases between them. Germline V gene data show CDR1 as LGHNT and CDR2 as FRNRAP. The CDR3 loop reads CASGPPGVREQYF. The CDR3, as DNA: TGTGCTAGTGGTCCGCCCGGGGTGCGAGAGCAGTACTTC.

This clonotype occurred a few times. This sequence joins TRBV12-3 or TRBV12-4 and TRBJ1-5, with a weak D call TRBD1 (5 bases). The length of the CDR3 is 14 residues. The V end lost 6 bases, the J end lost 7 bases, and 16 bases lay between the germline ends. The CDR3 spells CASSLNQGTQPQHF. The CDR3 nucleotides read TGTGCCAGCAGCCTAAACCAGGGCACGCAGCCCCAGCATTTT.

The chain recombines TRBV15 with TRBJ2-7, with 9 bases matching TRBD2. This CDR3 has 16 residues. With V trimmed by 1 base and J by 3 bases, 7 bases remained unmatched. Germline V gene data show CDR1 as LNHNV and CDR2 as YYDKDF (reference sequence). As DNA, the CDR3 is TGTGCCACCAGCAGAGTTCGGGCTAGCGGGAACTACGAGCAGTACTTC. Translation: CATSRVRASGNYEQYF.

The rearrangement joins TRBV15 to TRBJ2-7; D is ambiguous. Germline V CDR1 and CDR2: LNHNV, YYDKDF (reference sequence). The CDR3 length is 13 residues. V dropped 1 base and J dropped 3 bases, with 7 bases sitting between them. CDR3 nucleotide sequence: TGTGCCACCAGCAGAGGTCGGGTCTACGAGCAGTACTTC. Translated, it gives CATSRGRVYEQYF.

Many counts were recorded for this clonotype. CDR3 nucleotides: TGCAGTGCTAGAGCAGGGAGCGAGCAGTACGTC. This translates into CSARAGSEQYV. The chain couples TRBV20-1 to TRBJ2-7; perhaps D is TRBD1 or TRBD2 (5 bases each). Trimming took off 1 base at V and 6 bases at J, with 7 bases between the two ends. The CDR3 loop spans 11 amino acids. The germline gives CDR1 DFQATT, CDR2 SNEGSKA (reference sequence).